This T cell receptor beta chain was identified in a study of CD8 T cells in Susac syndrome. A quantity of about 0.5 to 1 ug RNA underwent reverse transcription using random hexamers. With immunoSEQ multiplex PCR, TCR beta CDR3 was amplified across 54 Vbeta and 13 Jbeta. TCRdb analysed the immunoSEQ multiplex PCR reads with MiXCR anew, one entry per CDR3 protein. The sample gives more than 200,000 distinct CDR3 sequences, 90% to 95% of which show up once; roughly 0.15% is in the top ten. Of note for this clonotype: Antigen unknown.

The multiple sclerosis controls were treatment-naive patients, and their relapsing-remitting disease was stable or active. Negative isolation was applied to CD8+ and CD4+ T cells, and FACS enrichment was applied to TEMRA cells. Overall study findings and caveats: The study's TCR sequencing and HLA analysis drew on a certain number of individuals. That number was acknowledged as relatively small.

Trimming shortened V by 2 bases and J by 3 bases, and 14 bases separated the two germline ends. The germline V gene has CDR1 SNHLY and CDR2 FYNNEI. The CDR3 is 15 residues long. The sequence derives from a human donor with multiple sclerosis. Sequenced material: CD8+ T cells from PBMCs. The V gene is TRBV2, the J gene TRBJ2-7; perhaps TRBD1 as D (5 bases). The CDR3 is CASSENQGTGYEQYF. DNA for the CDR3: TGTGCCAGCAGTGAAAATCAGGGTACGGGCTACGAGCAGTACTTC. The full variable domain, completed using reference TRBV2 and TRBJ2-7, is EPEVTQTPSHQVTQMGQEVILRCVPISNHLYFYWYRQILGQKVEFLVSFYNNEISEKSEIFDDQFSVERPDGSNFTLKIRSTKLEDSAMYFCASSENQGTGYEQYFGPGTRLTVT.